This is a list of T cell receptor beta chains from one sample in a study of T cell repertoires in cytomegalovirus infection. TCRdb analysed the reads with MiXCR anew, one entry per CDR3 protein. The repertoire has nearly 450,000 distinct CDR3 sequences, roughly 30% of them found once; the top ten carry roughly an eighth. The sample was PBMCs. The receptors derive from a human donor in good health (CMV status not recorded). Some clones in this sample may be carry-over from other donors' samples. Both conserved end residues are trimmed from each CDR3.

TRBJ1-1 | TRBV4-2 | ASSQDVINTEAF
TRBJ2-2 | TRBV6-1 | ASSVSEGGELF
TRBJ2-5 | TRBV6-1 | ASSDKGRETQY
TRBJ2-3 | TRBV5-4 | ASSLPGTGADTQY
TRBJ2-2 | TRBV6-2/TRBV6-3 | ASSTLRGITGELF
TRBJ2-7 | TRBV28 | ASSPGRVPYEQY
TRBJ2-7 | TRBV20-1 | SAKYRGPYEQY
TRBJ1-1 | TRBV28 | ASSSPLGGKHTEAF
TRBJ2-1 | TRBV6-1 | ASNKISGTYNEQF
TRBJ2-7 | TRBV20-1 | SPLTDTLYEQY
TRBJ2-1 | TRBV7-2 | ASSPMDEQF
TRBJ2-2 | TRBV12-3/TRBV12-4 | ASSLSGGANTGELF
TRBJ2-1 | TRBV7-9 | ASSPRQGPSSYNEQF
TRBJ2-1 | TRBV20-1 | SAPDRVGSYNEQF
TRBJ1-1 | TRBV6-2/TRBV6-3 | ASSYTYSGTQGEAF
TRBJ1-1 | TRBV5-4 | ASSLGVYSYTEAF
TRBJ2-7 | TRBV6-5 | ASSYSPGSSYEQY
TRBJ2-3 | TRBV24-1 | ATSGSRRGSTDTQY
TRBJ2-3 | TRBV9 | ASSVAPTDTQY
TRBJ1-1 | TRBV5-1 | ASSQGPQGGTEAF
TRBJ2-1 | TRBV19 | ARLKGARNEQF